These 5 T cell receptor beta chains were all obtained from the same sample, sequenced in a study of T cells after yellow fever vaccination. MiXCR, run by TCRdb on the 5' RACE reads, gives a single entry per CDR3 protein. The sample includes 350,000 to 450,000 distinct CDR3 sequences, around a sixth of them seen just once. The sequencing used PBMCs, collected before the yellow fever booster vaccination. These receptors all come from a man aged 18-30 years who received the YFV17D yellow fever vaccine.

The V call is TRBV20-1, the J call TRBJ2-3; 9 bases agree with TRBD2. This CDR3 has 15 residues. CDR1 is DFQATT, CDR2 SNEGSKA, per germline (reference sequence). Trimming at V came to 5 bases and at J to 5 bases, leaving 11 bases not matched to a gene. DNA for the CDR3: TGCAGTGCTCCCCCTGTAGCGGGGGTCGGAGATACGCAGTATTTT. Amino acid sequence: CSAPPVAGVGDTQYF.

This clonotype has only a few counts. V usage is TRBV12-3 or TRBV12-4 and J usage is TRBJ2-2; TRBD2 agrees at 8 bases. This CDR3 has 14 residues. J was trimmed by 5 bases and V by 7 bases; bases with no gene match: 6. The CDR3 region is CASTRREGTGELFF. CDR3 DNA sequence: TGTGCCAGCACCCGCCGGGAGGGTACCGGGGAGCTGTTTTTT.

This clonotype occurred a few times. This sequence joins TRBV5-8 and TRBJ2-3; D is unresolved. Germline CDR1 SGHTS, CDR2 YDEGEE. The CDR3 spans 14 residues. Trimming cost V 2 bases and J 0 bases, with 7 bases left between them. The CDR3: CASSLYPSTDTQYF. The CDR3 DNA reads TGTGCCAGCAGCTTATATCCTAGCACAGATACGCAGTATTTT.

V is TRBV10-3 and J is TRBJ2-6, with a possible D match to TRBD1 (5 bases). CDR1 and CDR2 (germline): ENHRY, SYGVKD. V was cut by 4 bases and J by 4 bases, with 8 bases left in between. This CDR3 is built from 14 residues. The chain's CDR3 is CAISGGQGANVLTF. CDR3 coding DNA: TGTGCCATCAGTGGGGGCCAGGGGGCCAACGTCCTGACTTTC.

CDR3 residues: CASSQGPGTWPMFF. The CDR3, as DNA: TGTGCCAGCAGCCAAGGCCCGGGGACCTGGCCCATGTTTTTT. The chain couples TRBV3-1 to TRBJ1-4, with D possibly matching TRBD1 (5 bases). Germline loops: CDR1 LGHDT, CDR2 YNNKEL (reference sequence). The length of the CDR3 is 14 residues. V was cut by 1 base and J by 15 bases, with 18 bases left in between. The variable domain in full, with the rest retrieved from reference TRBV3-1 and TRBJ1-4, is DTAVSQTPKYLVTQMGNDKSIKCEQNLGHDTMYWYKQDSKKFLKIMFSYNNKELIINETVPNRFSPKSPDKAHLNLHINSLELGDSAVYFCASSQGPGTWPMFFGSGTQLSVL.